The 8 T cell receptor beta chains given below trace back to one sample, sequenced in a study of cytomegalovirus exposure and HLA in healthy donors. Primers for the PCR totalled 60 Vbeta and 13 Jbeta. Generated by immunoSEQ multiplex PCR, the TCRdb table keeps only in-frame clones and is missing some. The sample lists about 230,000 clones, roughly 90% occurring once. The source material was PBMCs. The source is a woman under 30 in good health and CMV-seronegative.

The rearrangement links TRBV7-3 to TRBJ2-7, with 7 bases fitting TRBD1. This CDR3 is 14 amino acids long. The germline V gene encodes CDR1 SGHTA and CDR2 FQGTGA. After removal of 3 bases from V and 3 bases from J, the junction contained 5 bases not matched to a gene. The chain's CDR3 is CASSFSGGSYEQYF. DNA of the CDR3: TGTGCCAGCAGCTTCTCAGGGGGAAGCTACGAGCAGTACTTC.

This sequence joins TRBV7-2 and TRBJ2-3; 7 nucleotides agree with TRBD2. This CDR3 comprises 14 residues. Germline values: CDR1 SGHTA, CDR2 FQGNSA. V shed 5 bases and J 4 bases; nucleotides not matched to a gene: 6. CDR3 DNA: TGTGCCAGCAGCCCGCAGCGGGATGCAGATACGCAGTATTTT. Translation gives CASSPQRDADTQYF.

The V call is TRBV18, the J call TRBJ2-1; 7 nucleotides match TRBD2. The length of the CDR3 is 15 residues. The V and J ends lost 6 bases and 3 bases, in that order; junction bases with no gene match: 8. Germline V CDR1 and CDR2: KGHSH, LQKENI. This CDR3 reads CASSYASGDYNEQFF. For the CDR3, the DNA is TGTGCCAGCTCGTACGCTAGCGGCGACTACAATGAGCAGTTCTTC.

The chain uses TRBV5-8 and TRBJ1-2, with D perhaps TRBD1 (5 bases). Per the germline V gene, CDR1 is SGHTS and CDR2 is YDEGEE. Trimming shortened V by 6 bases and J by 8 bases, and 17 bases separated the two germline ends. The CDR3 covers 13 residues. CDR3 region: CASNRQRGWGYTF. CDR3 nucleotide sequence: TGTGCCAGCAACAGGCAAAGGGGCTGGGGCTACACCTTC.

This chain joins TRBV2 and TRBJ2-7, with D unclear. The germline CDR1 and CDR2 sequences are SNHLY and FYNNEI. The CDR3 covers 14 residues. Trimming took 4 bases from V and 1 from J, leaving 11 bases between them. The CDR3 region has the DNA TGTGCCAGCAGTGTGGCCGCCGTATCCTACGAGCAGTACTTC. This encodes CASSVAAVSYEQYF.

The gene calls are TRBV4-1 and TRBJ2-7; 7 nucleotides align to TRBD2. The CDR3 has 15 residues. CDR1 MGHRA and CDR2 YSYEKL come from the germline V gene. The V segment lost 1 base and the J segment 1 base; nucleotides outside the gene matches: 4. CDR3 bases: TGCGCCAGCAGCCAAGCTGTCGGGGGGTCCTACGAGCAGTACTTC. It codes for CASSQAVGGSYEQYF.

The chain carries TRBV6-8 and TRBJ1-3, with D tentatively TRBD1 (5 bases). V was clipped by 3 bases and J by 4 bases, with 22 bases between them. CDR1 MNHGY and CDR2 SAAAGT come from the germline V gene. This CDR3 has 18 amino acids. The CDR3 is CASSYSSLQVSAGNTIYF. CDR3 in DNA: TGTGCCAGCAGTTATTCCTCATTACAGGTCTCGGCGGGAAACACCATATATTTT.

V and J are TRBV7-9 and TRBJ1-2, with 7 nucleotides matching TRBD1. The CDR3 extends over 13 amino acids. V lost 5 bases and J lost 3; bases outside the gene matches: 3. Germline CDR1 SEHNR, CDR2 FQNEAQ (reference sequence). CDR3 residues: CASSQGTDYGYTF. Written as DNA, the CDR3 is TGTGCCAGCAGCCAAGGGACAGACTATGGCTACACCTTC.